One sample yielded the 6 T cell receptor beta chains listed below, sequenced in a study of blood T cell repertoires in COVID-19. This table comes from immunoSEQ multiplex PCR, and its TCRdb copy is limited to in-frame clones, with some not included. Of around 20,000 clones in the sample, about 88% were seen once. Sequencing was done on a sample of peripheral blood. These receptors were collected from a human donor in a cohort sampled during active COVID-19.

This clone was picked up one time. The chain has TRBV6-6 and TRBJ2-1; 13 bases are shared with TRBD2. CDR1 and CDR2 (germline): MNHNY, SVGAGI (reference sequence). This CDR3 comprises 14 residues. The V gene end was trimmed by 6 bases and the J gene end by 8 bases; junction bases not matched to a gene: 4. The CDR3 loop is CASSGLAGVHEQFF. The CDR3 region has the DNA TGTGCCAGCAGCGGACTAGCGGGAGTTCATGAGCAGTTCTTC.

The J gene is TRBJ1-4, the V gene TRBV5-8, with D perhaps TRBD1 (5 bases). The CDR3 is 15 residues long. Trimming stripped 4 bases from V and 2 bases from J, with 12 bases between. Germline values: CDR1 SGHTS, CDR2 YDEGEE. CDR3 loop: CASSRGGTTNEKLFF. CDR3 coding DNA: TGTGCCAGCAGCCGCGGGGGGACGACTAATGAAAAACTGTTTTTT. Full variable domain (missing parts from reference TRBV5-8 and TRBJ1-4): EAGVTQSPTHLIKTRGQQATLRCSPISGHTSVYWYQQALGLGLQFLLWYDEGEERNRGNFPPRFSGRQFPNYSSELNVNALELEDSALYLCASSRGGTTNEKLFFGSGTQLSVL.

By share of the sample, this clone is large. V gene TRBV21-1 combines with J gene TRBJ2-1; the table's D call TRBD2 went unverified against the DNA. TRBV21-1 is flagged as a pseudogene. This CDR3 is built from 14 residues. The CDR3 is CASSKIRTRDEQFF. In nucleotides, the CDR3 is TGTGCCAGCAGCAAGATTAGGACGAGGGATGAGCAGTTCTTC.

The chain recombines TRBV12-3 or TRBV12-4 with TRBJ1-1, with D hard to call. Trimming left V 2 bases short and J 5 bases short, with 3 bases between. The CDR3 contains 11 residues. For the CDR3, the DNA is TGTGCCAGCAGTTTACGGACTGAAGCTTTCTTT. Translated: CASSLRTEAFF.

The V gene is TRBV2, the J gene TRBJ1-5, with 9 bases identical to TRBD1. After removal of 4 bases from V and 1 base from J, the junction contained 5 bases not matched to a gene. CDR1 is SNHLY, CDR2 FYNNEI, per germline. The CDR3 is 16 amino acids. The CDR3 sequence is CASSVWTGVSNQPQHF. In DNA form, the CDR3 reads TGTGCCAGCAGTGTTTGGACAGGGGTAAGCAATCAGCCCCAGCATTTT.

This clone was seen only a few times. The chain links TRBV6-5 to TRBJ1-5; 7 nucleotides agree with TRBD1. This CDR3 is 15 amino acids long. V shed 4 bases, J shed 4 bases, and the junction held 7 bases outside the gene matches. Germline CDR1 is MNHEY and CDR2 is SVGAGI. In DNA form, the CDR3 reads TGTGCCAGCAGTTCTCGGGACAGACTAAATCAGCCCCAGCATTTT. Protein: CASSSRDRLNQPQHF.